Listed below are T cell receptor beta chains from one sample, sequenced in a study of OX40 agonist ivuxolimab in advanced cancers. Generated by immunoSEQ multiplex PCR, the TCRdb table keeps only in-frame clones and is missing some. The data contain fewer than 90,000 clones, about nine tenths of them singletons. This specimen was CD4+ or CD8+ T cells sorted from blood, taken in a trial of the OX40 agonist ivuxolimab. Receptors were obtained from an adult with an advanced solid tumor such as melanoma, head and neck, liver or kidney cancer. Each CDR3 is given with its conserved first and last residue. Each record gives: D gene, V gene, J gene, clone size, CDR3 length, CDR3 protein, CDR3 DNA. D genes are given only for firm matches. Size values are once, few and many counts, or a class for expanded clones, and some rows have none.

>-|TRBV15|TRBJ2-5|once|15
CATSRDRGIGETQYF
TGTGCCACCAGCAGAGATCGAGGGATCGGAGAGACCCAGTACTTC
>-|TRBV5-1|TRBJ1-2|-|15
CASSLGTGLSYGYTF
TGCGCCAGCAGCTTGGGTACAGGCCTTTCCTATGGCTACACCTTC
>-|TRBV18|TRBJ1-1|few|11
CASSPDTEAFF
TGTGCCAGCTCACCCGACACTGAAGCTTTCTTT
>-|TRBV19|TRBJ1-5|-|13
CASSTTGAQPQHF
TGTGCCAGTAGCACGACAGGTGCCCAGCCCCAGCATTTT
>TRBD1|TRBV5-1|TRBJ1-4|-|14
CASGPGQGGEKLFF
TGCGCCAGCGGACCAGGACAGGGTGGTGAAAAACTGTTTTTT
>TRBD1|TRBV4-2|TRBJ2-7|-|15
CASSQDSNRGGEQYF
TGTGCCAGCAGCCAAGATTCGAACAGGGGTGGCGAGCAGTACTTC
>-|TRBV29-1|TRBJ2-3|-|13
CSVGVGGSDTQYF
TGCAGCGTTGGAGTCGGGGGTTCAGATACGCAGTATTTT
>-|TRBV11-2|TRBJ1-1|-|11
CASSKGPEAFF
TGTGCCAGCAGCAAAGGACCTGAAGCTTTCTTT
>TRBD2|TRBV30|TRBJ2-1|-|18
CAWSPVGGSGGYYNEQFF
TGTGCCTGGAGTCCCGTTGGGGGTAGCGGGGGCTACTACAATGAGCAGTTCTTC
>TRBD2|TRBV4-2|TRBJ2-7|-|17
CASSQTASAGNRYEQYF
TGTGCCAGCAGCCAGACGGCTTCAGCGGGAAATAGGTACGAGCAGTACTTC
>TRBD1|TRBV19|TRBJ1-2|-|15
CASKTRGQGNYGYTF
TGTGCCAGTAAAACGAGGGGACAGGGGAACTATGGCTACACCTTC
>TRBD1|TRBV28|TRBJ1-5|-|18
CASSSPQTGRGSNQPQHF
TGTGCCAGCAGTTCCCCCCAGACAGGGCGGGGAAGCAATCAGCCCCAGCATTTT
>-|TRBV6-1|TRBJ2-5|-|12
CASSENLETQYF
TGTGCCAGCAGTGAAAATTTAGAGACCCAGTACTTC
>-|TRBV19|TRBJ2-7|-|14
CASSLTDTTYEQYF
TGTGCCAGTAGTTTGACGGACACTACCTACGAGCAGTACTTC
>-|TRBV6-1|TRBJ2-7|-|12
CASSEAHYEQYF
TGTGCCAGCAGTGAAGCCCACTACGAGCAGTACTTC
>-|TRBV9|TRBJ2-5|once|14
CASSPHLGLETQYF
TGTGCCAGCAGCCCCCACTTGGGGTTGGAGACCCAGTACTTC
>-|TRBV4-2|TRBJ1-1|-|15
CASSQDPGRGTEAFF
TGTGCCAGCAGCCAGGATCCCGGGAGGGGGACTGAAGCTTTCTTT
>-|TRBV14|TRBJ2-2|-|11
CASSQSGELFF
TGTGCCAGCAGCCAATCCGGGGAGCTGTTTTTT
>-|TRBV11-2|TRBJ1-1|-|16
CASRGVRGRRNTEAFF
TGTGCCAGCCGCGGTGTGCGGGGTAGGCGGAACACTGAAGCTTTCTTT
>-|TRBV27|TRBJ1-5|-|15
CASREGVNSNQPQHF
TGTGCCAGCAGAGAAGGAGTGAATAGCAATCAGCCCCAGCATTTT
>-|TRBV19|TRBJ1-1|-|13
CASSAQGRSEAFF
TGTGCCAGTAGTGCTCAGGGGAGATCTGAAGCTTTCTTT
>-|TRBV13|TRBJ1-3|-|13
CASSFFTGNTIYF
TGTGCCAGCAGCTTCTTCACTGGAAACACCATATATTTT
>TRBD2|TRBV4-1|TRBJ2-7|-|16
CASSQEPSGPTYEQYF
TGCGCCAGCAGCCAAGAACCTAGCGGGCCGACCTACGAGCAGTACTTC
>TRBD1|TRBV28|TRBJ2-7|few|15
CASRTPGTGRDEQYF
TGTGCCAGCAGGACTCCGGGGACAGGGAGGGACGAGCAGTACTTC
>-|TRBV30|TRBJ2-1|-|15
CAWGAGTVYWDEQFF
TGTGCCTGGGGAGCGGGCACAGTTTATTGGGATGAGCAGTTCTTC
>-|TRBV15|TRBJ2-7|-|12
CATSSQGYEQYF
TGTGCCACCAGCAGCCAGGGTTACGAGCAGTACTTC
>TRBD1|TRBV5-6|TRBJ1-2|-|14
CASGTTGAFQGYTF
TGTGCCAGCGGAACGACAGGGGCATTCCAAGGCTACACCTTC
>-|TRBV28|TRBJ1-4|-|16
CASSPGNAQGGEKLFF
TGTGCCAGCAGTCCCGGTAACGCACAGGGTGGAGAAAAACTGTTTTTT
>-|TRBV18|TRBJ1-1|-|16
CASSRSAGSMNTEAFF
TGTGCCAGCTCACGGTCGGCGGGGAGTATGAACACTGAAGCTTTCTTT
>TRBD2|TRBV6-6|TRBJ2-7|-|14
CASRRTSGSSEQYF
TGTGCCAGCAGGAGGACTAGCGGGAGTTCCGAGCAGTACTTC
>-|TRBV4-2|TRBJ2-5|-|14
CASSQDKSQETQYF
TGTGCCAGCAGCCAAGATAAATCCCAAGAGACCCAGTACTTC
>-|TRBV5-1|TRBJ2-3|-|13
CASSLTVTDTQYF
TGCGCCAGCAGCTTGACAGTCACAGATACGCAGTATTTT
>-|TRBV2|TRBJ2-3|-|12
CASSYSSDTQYF
TGTGCCAGCAGTTACTCGTCAGATACGCAGTATTTT
>-|TRBV15|TRBJ1-5|-|17
CATSREVSSVRNQPQHF
TGTGCCACCAGCAGAGAGGTGTCGAGCGTGCGCAATCAGCCCCAGCATTTT
>-|TRBV27|TRBJ1-2|-|14
CASRSSAGAIGYTF
TGTGCCAGCAGGTCCTCAGCGGGGGCGATAGGCTACACCTTC
>-|TRBV19|TRBJ1-5|-|15
CASSAGQRSFQPQHF
TGTGCCAGTAGTGCCGGACAGCGGAGTTTCCAGCCCCAGCATTTT
>-|TRBV5-6|TRBJ1-1|-|13
CASSLVQFYEAFF
TGTGCCAGCAGCTTGGTGCAATTTTATGAAGCTTTCTTT